This record concerns one TCR beta chain sequence. Its antigen is still unknown. This record belongs to a study of PD-1 blockade in classical Hodgkin lymphoma. The overall study: The nivolumab dose that patients received was 3 mg/kg, given intravenously every 2 weeks.

This table comes from immunoSEQ multiplex PCR, and its TCRdb copy is limited to in-frame clones, with some not included. The sample yields over 90,000 clones, 75% to 90% seen once. Brentuximab vedotin exposure varied among the patients, all of whom had relapsed after autologous stem cell transplantation. Overall study findings and caveats: For complete responders, baseline diversity was comparable to that of newly diagnosed patients. Unlike CD8+ TCR diversity, which did not rise significantly by C4D1, CD4+ TCR diversity did.

The CDR3 loop spans 16 amino acids. The germline gives CDR1 SEHNR, CDR2 FQNEAQ (reference sequence). Trimming took 5 bases from V and 4 from J; bases not matched to a gene: 14. The sequence derives from a human donor with classical Hodgkin lymphoma. This chain links TRBV7-9 with TRBJ2-7; 7 bases map to TRBD1. The sample in question was peripheral blood mononuclear cells (PBMCs), obtained before the second cycle of nivolumab. The CDR3 DNA is TGTGCCAGCAGCACAACACTAGGACAGGACCCTTACGAGCAGTACTTC. Translated, it gives CASSTTLGQDPYEQYF. The complete variable domain, with remaining parts taken from reference TRBV7-9 and TRBJ2-7, reads DTGVSQNPRHKITKRGQNVTFRCDPISEHNRLYWYRQTLGQGPEFLTYFQNEAQLEKSRLLSDRFSAERPKGSFSTLEIQRTEQGDSAMYLCASSTTLGQDPYEQYFGPGTRLTVT.